The next 5 T cell receptor beta chains were all read from a single sample in a study of T cells in pancreatic ductal adenocarcinoma. TCRdb's copy holds only in-frame clones and misses some; the assay was immunoSEQ multiplex PCR. The sample records about 30,000 clones, around 90% being singletons. Selected pancreatic ductal adenocarcinoma patients had undergone surgery without neoadjuvant therapy. The source material was PBMCs. The receptors originated from a human donor with pancreatic ductal adenocarcinoma.

The chain joins TRBV9 to TRBJ2-5; D gene ambiguous. In germline, CDR1 is SGDLS, CDR2 YYNGEE. CDR3 length: 12 residues. V was clipped by 10 bases and J by 3 bases, with 13 bases between them. CDR3 amino acids: CAVTAYKETQYF. The CDR3 nucleotides read TGTGCCGTAACTGCCTATAAAGAGACCCAGTACTTC.

The chain has TRBV6-5 and TRBJ2-1; 13 nucleotides match TRBD2. V was clipped by 4 bases and J by 7 bases; unmatched bases: 4. The CDR3 consists of 15 residues. Germline CDR1 and CDR2: MNHEY and SVGAGI. The CDR3 DNA follows: TGTGCCAGCAGTTCGGGACTAGCGGGAAGGAATGAGCAGTTCTTC. This sequence encodes CASSSGLAGRNEQFF.

The CDR3 region is CASNRWETGELFF. For the CDR3, the DNA is TGTGCCAGTAATAGGTGGGAGACCGGGGAGCTGTTTTTT. This chain links TRBV19 with TRBJ2-2, with a weak D call TRBD2 (5 bases). Germline lookup yields CDR1 LNHDA and CDR2 SQIVND (reference sequence). V was clipped by 7 bases and J by 5 bases, with 11 bases between them. CDR3 length: 13 amino acids.

This chain connects TRBV6-1 to TRBJ1-5, with D tentatively TRBD1 (6 bases). The CDR3 length is 17 residues. Germline assignment: CDR1 MNHNS and CDR2 SASEGT. Trimming left V 1 base short and J 1 base short, with 14 bases between. DNA of the CDR3: TGTGCCAGCAGTGAAGGTCCTACAGGGATGAGCAATCAGCCCCAGCATTTT. Protein product: CASSEGPTGMSNQPQHF.

This clone was seen only once. The gene calls are TRBV27 and TRBJ1-2; no clear D. The CDR3 has 15 amino acids. Trimming stripped 0 bases from V and 0 bases from J, with 8 bases between. The germline V gene encodes CDR1 MNHEY and CDR2 SMNVEV (reference sequence). Here the CDR3 DNA reads TGTGCCAGCAGTTTATCGATCCTCTCTAACTATGGCTACACCTTC. This sequence encodes CASSLSILSNYGYTF.